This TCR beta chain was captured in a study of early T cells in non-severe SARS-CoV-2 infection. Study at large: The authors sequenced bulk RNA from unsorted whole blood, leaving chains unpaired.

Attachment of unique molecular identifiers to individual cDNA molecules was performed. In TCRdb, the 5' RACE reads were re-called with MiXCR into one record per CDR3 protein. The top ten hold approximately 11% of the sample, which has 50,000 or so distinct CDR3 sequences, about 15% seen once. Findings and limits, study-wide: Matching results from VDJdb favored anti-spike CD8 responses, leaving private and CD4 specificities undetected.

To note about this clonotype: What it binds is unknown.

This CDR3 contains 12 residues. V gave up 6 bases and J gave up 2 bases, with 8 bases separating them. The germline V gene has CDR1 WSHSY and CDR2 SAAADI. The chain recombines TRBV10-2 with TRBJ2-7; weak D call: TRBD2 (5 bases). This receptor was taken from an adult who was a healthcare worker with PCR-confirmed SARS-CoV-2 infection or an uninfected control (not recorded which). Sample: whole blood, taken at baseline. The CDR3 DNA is TGCGCCAGCAGGGGAGATGCCTACGAGCAGTACTTC. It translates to CASRGDAYEQYF.